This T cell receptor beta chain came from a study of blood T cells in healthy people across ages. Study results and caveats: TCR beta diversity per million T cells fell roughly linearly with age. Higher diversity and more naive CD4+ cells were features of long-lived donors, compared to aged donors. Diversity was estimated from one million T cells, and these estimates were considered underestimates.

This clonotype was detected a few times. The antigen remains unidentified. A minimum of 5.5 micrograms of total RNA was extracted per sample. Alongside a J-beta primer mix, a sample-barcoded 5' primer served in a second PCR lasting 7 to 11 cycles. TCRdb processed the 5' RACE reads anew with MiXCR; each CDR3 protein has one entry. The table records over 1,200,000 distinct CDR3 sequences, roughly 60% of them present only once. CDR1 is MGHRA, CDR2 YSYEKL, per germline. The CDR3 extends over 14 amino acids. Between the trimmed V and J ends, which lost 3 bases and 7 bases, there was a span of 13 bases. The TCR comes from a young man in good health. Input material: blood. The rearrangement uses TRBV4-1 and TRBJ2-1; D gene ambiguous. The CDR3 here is CASSHLTRPNEQFF. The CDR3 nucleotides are TGCGCCAGCAGCCACCTGACGAGGCCTAATGAGCAGTTCTTC.